This entry lists 27 T cell receptor beta chains sequenced from one sample in a study of T cells in localized non-small cell lung cancer. Here immunoSEQ multiplex PCR was the method, and the copy in TCRdb shows in-frame clones only, minus some. The sample shows about 78,000 clones, roughly 81% of them seen only once. Sample: peripheral blood, taken before any cancer treatment. The receptors originated from a man aged 35 to 70 with stage I lung adenocarcinoma.

The V call is TRBV15, the J call TRBJ2-3, with D unclear. V lost 3 bases and J 4 bases, leaving 17 bases between the germline ends. Germline V gene lookup returns CDR1 LNHNV and CDR2 YYDKDF (reference sequence). This CDR3 is built from 16 residues. The CDR3 DNA follows: TGTGCCACCAGCAGGAACCCCGAAGGACCCCCAGATACGCAGTATTTT. Amino acid sequence: CATSRNPEGPPDTQYF.

The chain has TRBV29-1 and TRBJ2-7, with 11 bases identical to TRBD2. This CDR3 is built from 17 residues. The junction had 13 bases not matched to a gene; V was cut back by 6 bases and J by 0 bases. CDR1 and CDR2 (germline): SQVTM, ANQGSEA. The CDR3 loop is CSVSGTSGWLTSYEQYF. CDR3 in DNA: TGCAGCGTATCGGGGACTAGCGGTTGGCTTACCTCCTACGAGCAGTACTTC.

This sequence joins TRBV5-1 and TRBJ2-3, with D hard to call. The germline CDR1 and CDR2 sequences are SGHRS and YFSETQ. Trimming shortened V by 3 bases and J by 5 bases, and 7 bases separated the two germline ends. The CDR3 has 12 residues. The CDR3 loop reads CASSSRGDTQYF. The CDR3 nucleotides read TGCGCCAGCAGCTCGCGAGGAGATACGCAGTATTTT. Using reference TRBV5-1 and TRBJ2-3 for the parts outside the CDR3, the full variable domain is KAGVTQTPRYLIKTRGQQVTLSCSPISGHRSVSWYQQTPGQGLQFLFEYFSETQRNKGNFPGRFSGRQFSNSRSEMNVSTLELGDSALYLCASSSRGDTQYFGPGTRLTVL.

J is TRBJ2-1 and V is TRBV21-1; the D call in the table, TRBD1, was not verified against the DNA. TRBV21-1 is deemed a pseudogene. This CDR3 region has 17 residues. Here the CDR3 DNA reads TGTGCCAGCAGCAAAGAAGGAATGAACAGGGATTGGAATGAGCAGTTCTTC. The encoded protein is CASSKEGMNRDWNEQFF.

The chain has TRBV6-5 and TRBJ1-2, with a possible D match to TRBD1 (5 bases). This CDR3 spans 15 amino acids. CDR1 and CDR2 from the germline V gene are MNHEY and SVGAGI. The V and J ends lost 0 bases and 3 bases respectively, with 11 bases between them. The CDR3 protein is CASSYSGRVDYGYTF. The CDR3 DNA reads as TGTGCCAGCAGTTACTCTGGCAGGGTGGACTATGGCTACACCTTC.

The rearrangement uses TRBV5-5 and TRBJ2-5; the D is unclear. Germline V CDR1 and CDR2: SGHKS, YYEKEE (reference sequence). CDR3 length: 12 residues. With 0 bases removed from V and 5 bases from J, the gap between germline ends came to 5 bases. In DNA form, the CDR3 reads TGTGCCAGCAGCTTGGACGCCGAGACCCAGTACTTC. Amino acids: CASSLDAETQYF.

The chain combines TRBV6-1 with TRBJ2-3, with 8 bases fitting TRBD1. In germline, CDR1 is MNHNS, CDR2 SASEGT. CDR3 length: 15 residues. Trimming removed 7 bases from V and 2 bases from J; junction bases left unmatched: 8. This CDR3 is CASTHWTGNTDTQYF. CDR3 nucleotides: TGTGCCAGCACCCATTGGACAGGGAACACAGATACGCAGTATTTT.

The rearrangement links TRBV19 to TRBJ1-5, with D hard to call. Trimming cost V 6 bases and J 3 bases, with 15 bases left between them. Germline V lookup: CDR1 LNHDA, CDR2 SQIVND (reference sequence). The CDR3 is made up of 15 amino acids. CDR3 nucleotides: TGTGCCAGTAGGACGGTAGGGCTATCCAATCAGCCCCAGCATTTT. Translating it yields CASRTVGLSNQPQHF.

The gene calls are TRBV6-5 and TRBJ1-1; D call uncertain. The germline gives CDR1 MNHEY, CDR2 SVGAGI. With 4 bases removed from V and 0 bases from J, the gap between germline ends came to 12 bases. The CDR3 is 15 residues long. In DNA form, the CDR3 reads TGTGCCAGCAGTTCCCAAGTACTTATGAACACTGAAGCTTTCTTT. It specifies CASSSQVLMNTEAFF.

The chain has TRBV7-8 and TRBJ1-3, with no clear D. The germline V gene has CDR1 SGHVS and CDR2 FQNEAQ. The V end lost 4 bases, the J end lost 4 bases, and 14 bases lay between the germline ends. The CDR3 is made up of 15 amino acids. The CDR3 region is CASSSQNLGGNTIYF. The CDR3 DNA follows: TGTGCCAGCAGCTCGCAGAATCTAGGAGGAAACACCATATATTTT.

V is TRBV7-8 and J is TRBJ2-2; no clear D. Germline V lookup: CDR1 SGHVS, CDR2 FQNEAQ. V lost 2 bases and J lost 6, with 10 bases in between. The CDR3 extends over 14 amino acids. CDR3 loop: CASSLRVVAGELFF. DNA of the CDR3: TGTGCCAGCAGCTTAAGGGTGGTGGCCGGGGAGCTGTTTTTT.

This clone appeared a single time. The gene calls are TRBV20-1 and TRBJ2-5; a possible D gene is TRBD2 (6 bases). CDR1 is DFQATT and CDR2 is SNEGSKA in the germline V gene (reference sequence). The CDR3 consists of 11 residues. Trimming took 6 bases from V and 5 from J, leaving 10 bases between them. The CDR3 loop is CSAGGGETQYF. Here the CDR3 DNA reads TGCAGTGCGGGCGGAGGGGAGACCCAGTACTTC.

This chain connects TRBV7-2 to TRBJ2-2; the match to TRBD1 covers 7 bases. The length of the CDR3 is 16 residues. After removal of 3 bases from V and 4 bases from J, the junction contained 8 bases not matched to a gene. CDR1 is SGHTA, CDR2 FQGNSA, per germline. DNA for the CDR3: TGTGCCAGCAGCTTTAGACGACAGGGCGGCACCGGGGAGCTGTTTTTT. This encodes CASSFRRQGGTGELFF. Looking up the rest from reference TRBV7-2 and TRBJ2-2 gives the full variable domain: GAGVSQSPSNKVTEKGKDVELRCDPISGHTALYWYRQSLGQGLEFLIYFQGNSAPDKSGLPSDRFSAERTGGSVSTLTIQRTQQEDSAVYLCASSFRRQGGTGELFFGEGSRLTVL.

The genes are TRBV7-3 and TRBJ2-3, with a possible D match to TRBD2 (7 bases). The CDR3 is 15 amino acids. V was clipped by 3 bases and J by 2 bases, with 12 bases between them. CDR1 is SGHTA and CDR2 is FQGTGA in the germline V gene. The CDR3 DNA follows: TGTGCCAGCAGCTTGGGGGGGCCGACCACAGATACGCAGTATTTT. Translating gives CASSLGGPTTDTQYF.

In its sample, this clone was seen once. The chain employs TRBV7-9 and TRBJ1-4; no definite D call. The germline V gene encodes CDR1 SEHNR and CDR2 FQNEAQ (reference sequence). V shed 7 bases and J shed 0 bases, with 15 bases lying between them. This CDR3 is built from 16 residues. The DNA for the CDR3 is TGTGCCAGCACCTCCGGCCAGTACGCAACTAATGAAAAACTGTTTTTT. This sequence encodes CASTSGQYATNEKLFF.

The gene calls are TRBV28 and TRBJ2-7; D not resolved. The V and J ends lost 7 bases and 5 bases respectively, with 9 bases between them. Per the germline V gene, CDR1 is MDHEN and CDR2 is SYDVKM. The CDR3 is made up of 11 amino acids. The CDR3 coding sequence is TGTGCCAGCACCGTTAACCACGAGCAGTACTTC. It specifies CASTVNHEQYF. The complete variable domain, with remaining parts taken from reference TRBV28 and TRBJ2-7, reads DVKVTQSSRYLVKRTGEKVFLECVQDMDHENMFWYRQDPGLGLRLIYFSYDVKMKEKGDIPEGYSVSREKKERFSLILESASTNQTSMYLCASTVNHEQYFGPGTRLTVT.

V is TRBV7-3 and J is TRBJ2-1; D not resolved. V was pared by 3 bases and J by 5 bases, with 8 bases between. CDR3 size: 13 residues. Germline V gene sequence: CDR1 SGHTA, CDR2 FQGTGA. The CDR3 nucleotides are TGTGCCAGCAGCTTCGTAGACCACAATGAGCAGTTCTTC. Its protein is CASSFVDHNEQFF.

The chain has TRBV11-2 and TRBJ1-1, with D unresolved. This CDR3 has 14 amino acids. From germline, CDR1 is SGHAT and CDR2 FQNNGV. V was clipped by 5 bases and J by 5 bases, with 15 bases between them. DNA for the CDR3: TGTGCCAGCAGCCAACACGGTGGGAGGACTGAAGCTTTCTTT. It codes for CASSQHGGRTEAFF. Full variable domain (missing parts from reference TRBV11-2 and TRBJ1-1): EAGVAQSPRYKIIEKRQSVAFWCNPISGHATLYWYQQILGQGPKLLIQFQNNGVVDDSQLPKDRFSAERLKGVDSTLKIQPAKLEDSAVYLCASSQHGGRTEAFFGQGTRLTVV.

This chain joins TRBV7-9 and TRBJ1-5; a weak D match, TRBD1 (5 bases). V was cut by 1 base and J by 6 bases, with 13 bases left in between. The CDR3 is 15 residues long. CDR1 is SEHNR and CDR2 is FQNEAQ in the germline V gene (reference sequence). CDR3 bases: TGTGCCAGCAGCTTAGAGGGGCTCCGGGGTCAGCCCCAGCATTTT. Its translation: CASSLEGLRGQPQHF.

The chain recombines TRBV27 with TRBJ2-1; 11 bases line up with TRBD2. This CDR3 comprises 17 residues. The V and J ends lost 5 bases and 6 bases, in that order; junction bases with no gene match: 12. From germline, CDR1 is MNHEY and CDR2 SMNVEV (reference sequence). The CDR3 protein is CASSLLKLAGEPNEQFF. The CDR3 DNA sequence: TGTGCCAGCAGTCTCCTAAAACTAGCGGGAGAACCCAATGAGCAGTTCTTC.

The rearrangement links TRBV18 to TRBJ1-4, with D hard to call. The CDR3 spans 13 residues. V was pared by 6 bases and J by 4 bases, with 9 bases between. From germline, CDR1 is KGHSH and CDR2 LQKENI. The CDR3 is CASSGRNNEKLFF. CDR3 nucleotides: TGTGCCAGCTCCGGACGTAATAATGAAAAACTGTTTTTT.

The V and J genes are TRBV2 and TRBJ2-7, with D possibly TRBD2 on 5 matching bases. The CDR3 is 13 amino acids. Germline assignment: CDR1 SNHLY and CDR2 FYNNEI. Trimming shortened V by 4 bases and J by 3 bases, and 10 bases separated the two germline ends. The CDR3 DNA follows: TGTGCCAGCAGTGTGGGGAGTGGCTACGAGCAGTACTTC. Translating it yields CASSVGSGYEQYF.

CDR3 sequence: CASSMVGEMNTEAFF. CDR3 coding DNA: TGTGCCAGCTCAATGGTTGGGGAAATGAACACTGAAGCTTTCTTT. The V and J genes are TRBV18 and TRBJ1-1; D not certain. The CDR3 sequence is 15 residues long. Germline assignment: CDR1 KGHSH and CDR2 LQKENI. Trimming removed 5 bases from V and 0 bases from J, with 13 bases in between.

This clone was detected a few times. The chain has TRBV18 and TRBJ2-4, with D possibly being TRBD1 (6 bases). This CDR3 comprises 15 residues. The V and J ends lost 2 bases and 0 bases respectively, with 8 bases between them. CDR1 is KGHSH, CDR2 LQKENI, per germline. As DNA, the CDR3 is TGTGCCAGCTCACCAGAGGGGGTAGCCAAAAACATTCAGTACTTC. The encoded protein is CASSPEGVAKNIQYF.

CDR3 nucleotides: TGTGCCAGCAGTGCCCCCGGGGAGCTGTTTTTT. Protein sequence: CASSAPGELFF. The chain joins TRBV2 to TRBJ2-2, with no clear D. V was trimmed by 4 bases and J by 6 bases, leaving 3 bases between them. The CDR3 has 11 residues. Germline V gene data show CDR1 as SNHLY and CDR2 as FYNNEI.

The genes are TRBV5-1 and TRBJ1-2; the match to TRBD1 covers 11 bases. The CDR3 is 17 residues long. V lost 5 bases and J lost 4; bases outside the gene matches: 13. Germline CDR1 is SGHRS and CDR2 is YFSETQ. The CDR3, as DNA: TGCGCCAGCAGTTCGGGTGGACAGGGGGCTAATATCTATGGCTACACCTTC. Residues: CASSSGGQGANIYGYTF. Drawing the rest from reference TRBV5-1 and TRBJ1-2, the complete variable domain is KAGVTQTPRYLIKTRGQQVTLSCSPISGHRSVSWYQQTPGQGLQFLFEYFSETQRNKGNFPGRFSGRQFSNSRSEMNVSTLELGDSALYLCASSSGGQGANIYGYTFGSGTRLTVV.

This chain joins TRBV29-1 and TRBJ1-4, with D maybe TRBD1 (6 bases). The CDR3 has 14 amino acids. Germline V lookup: CDR1 SQVTM, CDR2 ANQGSEA. DNA for the CDR3: TGCAGTATCTATAAGGGGGGAGTGGGTGAAAAACTGTTTTTT. The encoded protein is CSIYKGGVGEKLFF.